This T cell receptor beta chain originates from a study of blood T cell repertoires in COVID-19. This clone showed up just once. Profiling relied on immunoSEQ multiplex PCR, and the TCRdb table lists in-frame clones only, not all of them. The profile shows a few hundred thousand clones, approximately 84% of them singletons. Between the trimmed V and J ends, which lost 0 bases and 1 base, there was a span of 10 bases. This CDR3 is built from 15 residues. Per germline, CDR1 SGHRS and CDR2 YFSETQ. Recovered status applied to Cohort 3 donors who had two consecutive negative PCRs. It also applied to those with clearance or with symptom resolution.

Sequencing was done on a sample of PBMCs or T cells enriched from blood (not recorded which). The sequence derives from a man between 45 and 60 years old who had recovered from COVID-19. The V gene is TRBV5-1, the J gene TRBJ1-1, with a possible D match to TRBD1 (5 bases). CDR3 sequence reads: CASSLAPGQNTEAFF. Here the CDR3 DNA reads TGCGCCAGCAGCTTGGCACCAGGACAGAACACTGAAGCTTTCTTT.